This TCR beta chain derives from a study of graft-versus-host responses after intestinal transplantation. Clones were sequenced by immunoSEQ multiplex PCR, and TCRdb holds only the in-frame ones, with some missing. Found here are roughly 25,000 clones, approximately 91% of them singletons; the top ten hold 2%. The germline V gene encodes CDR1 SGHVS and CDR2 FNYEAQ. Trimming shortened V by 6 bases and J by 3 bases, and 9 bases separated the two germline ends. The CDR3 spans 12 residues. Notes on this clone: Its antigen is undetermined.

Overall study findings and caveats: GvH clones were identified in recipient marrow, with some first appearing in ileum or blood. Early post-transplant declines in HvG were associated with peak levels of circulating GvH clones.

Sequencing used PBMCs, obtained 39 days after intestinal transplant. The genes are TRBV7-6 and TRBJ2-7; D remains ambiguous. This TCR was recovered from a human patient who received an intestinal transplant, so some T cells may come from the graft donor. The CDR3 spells CASSSDGYEQYF. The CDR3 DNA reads TGTGCCAGCAGTTCCGACGGCTACGAGCAGTACTTC.